This record covers a single T cell receptor beta chain. CDR3 length: 16 residues. The germline V gene has CDR1 MGHRA and CDR2 YSYEKL. V was pared by 0 bases and J by 0 bases, with 12 bases between. The data originate from a study of blood T cell repertoires in COVID-19. About the research overall: The origin of the acute and convalescent COVID-19 samples was the United States, Italy and Spain. PBMCs, B-cell-depleted T cells, or T cells provided the cDNA or gDNA that made up the material.

In the source study's methods: Cell counts per sample came from amplifying reference gene primers. Using immunoSEQ multiplex PCR, the repertoire was profiled, and TCRdb retains in-frame clones only, with some absent. D and trimming were read from the DNA, whereas the V and J calls and clone size are those reported in that table. The table shows fewer than 150,000 clones, with approximately 84% occurring only once. The rearrangement uses TRBV4-1 and TRBJ2-7; tentatively, D is TRBD1 (5 bases). This clonotype was sampled from a human donor in a cohort sampled during active COVID-19. Source material: peripheral blood. CDR3 sequence (DNA): TGCGCCAGCAGCCAAGATTATCCAGGGAACTCCTACGAGCAGTACTTC. It translates to CASSQDYPGNSYEQYF.